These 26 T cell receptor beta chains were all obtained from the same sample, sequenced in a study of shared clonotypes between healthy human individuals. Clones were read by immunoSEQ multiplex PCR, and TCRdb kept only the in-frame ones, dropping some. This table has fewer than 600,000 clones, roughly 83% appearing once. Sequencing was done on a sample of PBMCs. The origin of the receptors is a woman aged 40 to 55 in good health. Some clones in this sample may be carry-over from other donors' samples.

CDR3 bases: TGTGCCAGCAGTTTAAAGGGGCTGGACACTGAAGCTTTCTTT. Translated, it gives CASSLKGLDTEAFF. J is TRBJ1-1 and V is TRBV27; maybe TRBD1 (5 bases). The CDR3 runs to 14 residues. Germline lookup yields CDR1 MNHEY and CDR2 SMNVEV (reference sequence). V lost 2 bases, J lost 3 bases, and 10 bases lay in between.

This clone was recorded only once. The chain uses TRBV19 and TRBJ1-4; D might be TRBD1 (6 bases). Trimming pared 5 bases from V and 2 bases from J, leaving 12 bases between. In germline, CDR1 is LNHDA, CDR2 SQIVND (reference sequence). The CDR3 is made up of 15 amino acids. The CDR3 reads CASSPGEWTNEKLFF. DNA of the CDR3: TGTGCCAGTAGTCCAGGGGAGTGGACTAATGAAAAACTGTTTTTT.

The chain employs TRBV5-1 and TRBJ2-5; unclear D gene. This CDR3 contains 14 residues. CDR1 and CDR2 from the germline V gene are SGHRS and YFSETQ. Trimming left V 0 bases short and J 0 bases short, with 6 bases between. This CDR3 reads CASSLGADQETQYF. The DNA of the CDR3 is TGCGCCAGCAGCTTGGGAGCAGACCAAGAGACCCAGTACTTC.

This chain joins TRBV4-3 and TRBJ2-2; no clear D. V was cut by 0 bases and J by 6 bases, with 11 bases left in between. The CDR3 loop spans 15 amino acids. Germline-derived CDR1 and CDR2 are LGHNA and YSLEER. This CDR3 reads CASSQDVGQAGELFF. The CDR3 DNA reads TGCGCCAGCAGCCAAGATGTAGGGCAAGCCGGGGAGCTGTTTTTT.

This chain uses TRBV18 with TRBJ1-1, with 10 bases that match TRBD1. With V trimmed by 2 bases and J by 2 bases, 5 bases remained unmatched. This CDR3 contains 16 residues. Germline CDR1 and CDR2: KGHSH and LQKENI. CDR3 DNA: TGTGCCAGCTCACCAGGGACAGGGGCGATTAACACTGAAGCTTTCTTT. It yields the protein CASSPGTGAINTEAFF.

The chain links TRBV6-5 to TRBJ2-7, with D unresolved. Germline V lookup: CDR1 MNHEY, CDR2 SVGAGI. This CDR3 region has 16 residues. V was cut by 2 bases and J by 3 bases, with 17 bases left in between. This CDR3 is CASSYLDPTLHYEQYF. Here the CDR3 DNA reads TGTGCCAGCAGTTACCTGGACCCGACCCTTCACTACGAGCAGTACTTC.

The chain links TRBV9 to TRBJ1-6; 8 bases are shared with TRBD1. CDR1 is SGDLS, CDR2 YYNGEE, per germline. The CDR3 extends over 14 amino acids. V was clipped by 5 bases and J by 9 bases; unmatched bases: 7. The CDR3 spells CASSADRDSSPLHF. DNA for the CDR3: TGTGCCAGCAGTGCGGACAGGGACAGTTCACCCCTCCACTTT.

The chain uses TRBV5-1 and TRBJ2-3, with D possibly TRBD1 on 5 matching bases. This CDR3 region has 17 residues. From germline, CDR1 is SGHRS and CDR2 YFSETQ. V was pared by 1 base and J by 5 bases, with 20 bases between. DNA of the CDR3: TGCGCCAGCAGCTTGTCGACCGGGTCCCTAGGGGTAGATACGCAGTATTTT. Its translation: CASSLSTGSLGVDTQYF. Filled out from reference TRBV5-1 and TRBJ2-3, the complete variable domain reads KAGVTQTPRYLIKTRGQQVTLSCSPISGHRSVSWYQQTPGQGLQFLFEYFSETQRNKGNFPGRFSGRQFSNSRSEMNVSTLELGDSALYLCASSLSTGSLGVDTQYFGPGTRLTVL.

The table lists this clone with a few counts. The DNA of the CDR3 is TGTGCCAGCAGCCCAAGGGACACGGCCGACAATGAGCAGTTCTTC. As protein: CASSPRDTADNEQFF. The chain recombines TRBV7-3 with TRBJ2-1; tentatively, D is TRBD1 (6 bases). The CDR3 consists of 15 residues. Germline-derived CDR1 and CDR2 are SGHTA and FQGTGA. Trimming took off 5 bases at V and 5 bases at J, with 16 bases between the two ends.

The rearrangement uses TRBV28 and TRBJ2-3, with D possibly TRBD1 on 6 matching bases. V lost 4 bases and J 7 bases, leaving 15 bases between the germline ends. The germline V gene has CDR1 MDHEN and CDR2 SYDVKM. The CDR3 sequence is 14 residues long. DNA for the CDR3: TGTGCCAGCAGTTCACCCCCCAGGGGCCATACGCAGTATTTT. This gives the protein CASSSPPRGHTQYF.

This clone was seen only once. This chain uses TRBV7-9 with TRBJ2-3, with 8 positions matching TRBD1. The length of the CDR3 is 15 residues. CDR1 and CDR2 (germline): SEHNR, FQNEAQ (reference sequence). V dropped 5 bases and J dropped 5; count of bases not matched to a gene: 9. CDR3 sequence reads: CASSHGQGTGDTQYF. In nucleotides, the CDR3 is TGTGCCAGCAGCCATGGACAGGGCACTGGAGATACGCAGTATTTT. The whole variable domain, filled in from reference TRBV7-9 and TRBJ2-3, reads DTGVSQNPRHKITKRGQNVTFRCDPISEHNRLYWYRQTLGQGPEFLTYFQNEAQLEKSRLLSDRFSAERPKGSFSTLEIQRTEQGDSAMYLCASSHGQGTGDTQYFGPGTRLTVL.

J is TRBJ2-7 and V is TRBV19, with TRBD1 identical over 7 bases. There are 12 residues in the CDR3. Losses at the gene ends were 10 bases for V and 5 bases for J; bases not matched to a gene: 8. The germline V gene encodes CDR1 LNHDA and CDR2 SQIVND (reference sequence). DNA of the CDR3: TGTGCCACCACAGGGACAGCTAACGAGCAGTACTTC. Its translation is CATTGTANEQYF.

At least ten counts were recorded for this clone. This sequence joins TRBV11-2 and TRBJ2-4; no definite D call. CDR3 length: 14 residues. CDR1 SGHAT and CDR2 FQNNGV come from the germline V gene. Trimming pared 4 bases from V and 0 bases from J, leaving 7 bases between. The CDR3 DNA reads TGTGCCAGCAGCTACCGGCTAGCCAAAAACATTCAGTACTTC. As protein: CASSYRLAKNIQYF.

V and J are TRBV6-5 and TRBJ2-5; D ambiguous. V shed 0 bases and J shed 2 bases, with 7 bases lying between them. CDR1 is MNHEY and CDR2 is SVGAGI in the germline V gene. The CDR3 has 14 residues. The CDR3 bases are TGTGCCAGCAGTTACTCGACCGGACAAGAGACCCAGTACTTC. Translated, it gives CASSYSTGQETQYF.

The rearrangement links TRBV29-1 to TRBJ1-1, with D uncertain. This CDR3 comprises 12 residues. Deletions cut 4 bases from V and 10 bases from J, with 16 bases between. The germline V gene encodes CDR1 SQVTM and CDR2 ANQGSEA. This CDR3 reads CSVAAREERAFF. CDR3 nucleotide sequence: TGCAGCGTTGCGGCGCGGGAGGAGAGAGCTTTCTTT.

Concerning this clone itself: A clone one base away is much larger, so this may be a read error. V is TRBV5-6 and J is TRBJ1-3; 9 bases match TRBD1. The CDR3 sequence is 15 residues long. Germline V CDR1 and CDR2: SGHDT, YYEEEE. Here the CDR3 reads CASSPDRGYGNTTYF. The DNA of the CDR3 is TGTGCCAGCAGCCCGGACAGGGGATATGGAAACACCACATATTTT.

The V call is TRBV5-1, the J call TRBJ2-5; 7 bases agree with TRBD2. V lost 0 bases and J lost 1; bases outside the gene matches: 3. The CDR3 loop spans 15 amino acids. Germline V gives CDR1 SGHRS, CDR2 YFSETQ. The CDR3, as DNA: TGCGCCAGCAGCTTGGGAAGCGGGACCCAAGAGACCCAGTACTTC. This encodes CASSLGSGTQETQYF.

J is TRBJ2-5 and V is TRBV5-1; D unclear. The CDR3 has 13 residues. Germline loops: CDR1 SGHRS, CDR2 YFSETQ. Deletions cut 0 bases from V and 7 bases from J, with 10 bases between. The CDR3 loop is CASSLGHLGTQYF. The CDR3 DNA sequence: TGCGCCAGCAGCTTGGGACACTTGGGGACCCAGTACTTC.

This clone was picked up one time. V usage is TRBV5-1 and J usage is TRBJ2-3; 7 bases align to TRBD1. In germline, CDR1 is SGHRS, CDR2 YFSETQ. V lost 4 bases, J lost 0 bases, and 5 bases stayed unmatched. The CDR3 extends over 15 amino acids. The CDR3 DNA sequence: TGCGCCAGCAGCCCGACAGGGACCAGCACAGATACGCAGTATTTT. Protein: CASSPTGTSTDTQYF.

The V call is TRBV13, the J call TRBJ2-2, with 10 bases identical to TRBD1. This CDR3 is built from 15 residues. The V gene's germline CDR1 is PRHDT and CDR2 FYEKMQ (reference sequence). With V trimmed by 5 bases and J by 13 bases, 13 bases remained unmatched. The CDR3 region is CASSPRDRGPEGLFF. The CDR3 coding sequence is TGTGCCAGCAGCCCGCGGGACAGGGGCCCCGAGGGGCTGTTTTTT. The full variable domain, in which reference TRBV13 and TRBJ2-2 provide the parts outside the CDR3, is AAGVIQSPRHLIKEKRETATLKCYPIPRHDTVYWYQQGPGQDPQFLISFYEKMQSDKGSIPDRFSAQQFSDYHSELNMSSLELGDSALYFCASSPRDRGPEGLFFGEGSRLTVL.

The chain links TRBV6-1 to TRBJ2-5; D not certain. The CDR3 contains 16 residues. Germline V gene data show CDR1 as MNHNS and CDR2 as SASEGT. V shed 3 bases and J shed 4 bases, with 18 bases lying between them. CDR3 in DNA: TGTGCCAGCAGTGACCGACTGCGTGGGTTGGGAGAGACCCAGTACTTC. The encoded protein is CASSDRLRGLGETQYF.

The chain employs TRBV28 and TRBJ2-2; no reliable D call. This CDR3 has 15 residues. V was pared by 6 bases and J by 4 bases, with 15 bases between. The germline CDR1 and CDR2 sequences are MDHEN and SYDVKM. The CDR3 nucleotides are TGTGCCAGCAGGCCTGGACCGACCGGCACCGGGGAGCTGTTTTTT. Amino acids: CASRPGPTGTGELFF.

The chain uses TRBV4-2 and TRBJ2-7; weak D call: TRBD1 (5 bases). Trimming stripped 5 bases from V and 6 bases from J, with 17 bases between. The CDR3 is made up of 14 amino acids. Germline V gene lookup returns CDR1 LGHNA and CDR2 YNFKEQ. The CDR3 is CASSLGQWKGEQYF. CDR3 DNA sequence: TGTGCCAGCAGCTTGGGGCAATGGAAGGGCGAGCAGTACTTC.

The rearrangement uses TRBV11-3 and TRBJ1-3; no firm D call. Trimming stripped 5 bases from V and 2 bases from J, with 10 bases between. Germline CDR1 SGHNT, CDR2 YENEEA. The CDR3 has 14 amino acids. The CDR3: CASSAGLTGNTIYF. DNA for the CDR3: TGTGCCAGCAGCGCCGGGCTTACTGGAAACACCATATATTTT.

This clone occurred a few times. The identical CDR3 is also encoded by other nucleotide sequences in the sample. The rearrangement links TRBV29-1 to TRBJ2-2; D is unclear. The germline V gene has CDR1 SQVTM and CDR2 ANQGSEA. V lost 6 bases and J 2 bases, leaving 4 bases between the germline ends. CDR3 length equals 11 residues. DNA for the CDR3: TGCAGCGTCAGCAACACCGGGGAGCTGTTTTTT. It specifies CSVSNTGELFF.

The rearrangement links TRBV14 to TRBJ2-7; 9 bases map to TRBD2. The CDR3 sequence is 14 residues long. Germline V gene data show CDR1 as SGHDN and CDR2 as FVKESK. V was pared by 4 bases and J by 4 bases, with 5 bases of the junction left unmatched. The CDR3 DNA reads TGTGCCAGCAGCCGAGGTAGCGGGAGATACGAGCAGTACTTC. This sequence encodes CASSRGSGRYEQYF. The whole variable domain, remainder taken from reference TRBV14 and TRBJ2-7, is EAGVTQFPSHSVIEKGQTVTLRCDPISGHDNLYWYRRVMGKEIKFLLHFVKESKQDESGMPNNRFLAERTGGTYSTLKVQPAELEDSGVYFCASSRGSGRYEQYFGPGTRLTVT.